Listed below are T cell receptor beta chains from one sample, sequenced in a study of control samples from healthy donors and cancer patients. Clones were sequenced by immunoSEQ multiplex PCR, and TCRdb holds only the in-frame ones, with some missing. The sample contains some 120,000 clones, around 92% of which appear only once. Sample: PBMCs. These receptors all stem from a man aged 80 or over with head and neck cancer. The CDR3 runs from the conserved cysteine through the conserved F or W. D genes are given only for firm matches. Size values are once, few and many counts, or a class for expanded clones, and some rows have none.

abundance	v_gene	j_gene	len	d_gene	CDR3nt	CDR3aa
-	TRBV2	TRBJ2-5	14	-	TGTGCCAGCAGTGACAGGACCCCCCAAGAGACCCAGTACTTC	CASSDRTPQETQYF
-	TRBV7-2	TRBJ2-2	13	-	TGTGCCAGCGGCTCCGACTGGGCCGGGGAGCTGTTTTTT	CASGSDWAGELFF
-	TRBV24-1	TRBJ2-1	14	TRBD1	TGTGCCACCAGTGAGGCCAACAGGGGTGCTGAGCAGTTCTTC	CATSEANRGAEQFF
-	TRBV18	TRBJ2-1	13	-	TGTGCCAGCTCAACCGCTAGCTCCAATGAGCAGTTCTTC	CASSTASSNEQFF
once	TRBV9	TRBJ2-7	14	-	TGTGCCAGCAGTGAGGGAGCACACTCCTACGAGCAGTACTTC	CASSEGAHSYEQYF
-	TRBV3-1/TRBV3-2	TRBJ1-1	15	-	TGTGCCAGCAGCCTCCGGGATCCCCCGCGGACTGAAGCTTTCTTT	CASSLRDPPRTEAFF
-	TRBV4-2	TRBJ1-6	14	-	TGTGCCAGCAGCCAAGGGGTTGATAATTCACCCCTCCACTTT	CASSQGVDNSPLHF
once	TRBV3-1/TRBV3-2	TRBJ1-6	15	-	TGTGCCAGCAGCCAGCAAGGGGTTGTTGACTCACCCCTCCACTTT	CASSQQGVVDSPLHF
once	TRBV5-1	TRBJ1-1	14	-	TGCGCCAGCAGCCCATGGGCCGGAAACACTGAAGCTTTCTTT	CASSPWAGNTEAFF
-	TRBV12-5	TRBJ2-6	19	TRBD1	TGTGCTAGTGGGGTCACAGGGGTCGGCACCATCTCTGGGGCCAACGTCCTGACTTTC	CASGVTGVGTISGANVLTF
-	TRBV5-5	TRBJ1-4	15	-	TGTGCCAGCAGCTCGTCGGGACGGTATAATGAAAAACTGTTTTTT	CASSSSGRYNEKLFF
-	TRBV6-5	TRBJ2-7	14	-	TGTGCCAGCAGCTCCAATCCTCACTACTACGAGCAGTACTTC	CASSSNPHYYEQYF
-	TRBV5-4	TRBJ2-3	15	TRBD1	TGTGCCAGCAGCCGGAAACAGGGGGTGACAGATACGCAGTATTTT	CASSRKQGVTDTQYF
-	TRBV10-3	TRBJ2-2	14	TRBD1	TGTGCCACGGGGACAGGGCAGAACACCGGGGAGCTGTTTTTT	CATGTGQNTGELFF
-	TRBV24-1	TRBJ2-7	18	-	TGTGCCACGAAGGCGGCAGGGCCGAGCTTAACCTTCCTCTACGAGCAGTACTTC	CATKAAGPSLTFLYEQYF
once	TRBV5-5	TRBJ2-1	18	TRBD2	TGTGCCAGCAGCTTGTTGGCTCCCAGCGGGAGTTTCTACAATGAGCAGTTCTTC	CASSLLAPSGSFYNEQFF
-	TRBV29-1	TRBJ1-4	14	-	TGCAGCGTCAAAAACGCGGGGCCTAATGAAAAACTGTTTTTT	CSVKNAGPNEKLFF
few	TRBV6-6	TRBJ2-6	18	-	TGTGCCAGCAGCCGAAAGGCCTTTGGGCAGTCTGGGGCCAACGTCCTGACTTTC	CASSRKAFGQSGANVLTF
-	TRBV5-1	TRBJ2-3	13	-	TGCGCCAGCAGCCAGAACGGCACAGATACGCAGTATTTT	CASSQNGTDTQYF
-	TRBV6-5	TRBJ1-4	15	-	TGTGCCAGCAGGACGGGGGGATCATACGTTGAAAAACTGTTTTTT	CASRTGGSYVEKLFF
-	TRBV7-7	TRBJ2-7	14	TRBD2	TGTGCCAGCAGCCCAGGGACTACCTCCTACGAGCAGTACTTC	CASSPGTTSYEQYF
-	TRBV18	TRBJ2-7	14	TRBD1	TGTGCCAGCTCACCCGGACAGGCTTCCTACGAGCAGTACTTC	CASSPGQASYEQYF
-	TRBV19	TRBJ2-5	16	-	TGTGCCAGTAGTACAGACCCGTTAGGGGGGCGAGAGACCCAGTACTTC	CASSTDPLGGRETQYF
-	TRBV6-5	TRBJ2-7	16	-	TGTGCCAGCAGTTCCCCGGGTGCGGCGACCTCCTACGAGCAGTACTTC	CASSSPGAATSYEQYF
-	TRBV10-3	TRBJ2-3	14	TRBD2	TGTGCCATCAGGGGACTAGGTAGCACAGATACGCAGTATTTT	CAIRGLGSTDTQYF
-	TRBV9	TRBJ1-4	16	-	TGTGCCAGCAGCGTAGGCCCGTTTTCAACTAATGAAAAACTGTTTTTT	CASSVGPFSTNEKLFF
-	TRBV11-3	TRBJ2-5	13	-	TGTGCCAGCAGCGAGGGACCCCAAGAGACCCAGTACTTC	CASSEGPQETQYF
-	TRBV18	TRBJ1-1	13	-	TGTGCCAGCTCACCGGGATCGAACACTGAAGCTTTCTTT	CASSPGSNTEAFF
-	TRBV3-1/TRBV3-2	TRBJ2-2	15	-	TGTGCCAGCAGCCAAGATGCCAGGTCGGCCGGGGAGCTGTTTTTT	CASSQDARSAGELFF
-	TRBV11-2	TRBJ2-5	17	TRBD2	TGTGCCACCACCCAGGCCCGAAGCGGGGGGGTGACAGAGACCCAGTACTTC	CATTQARSGGVTETQYF
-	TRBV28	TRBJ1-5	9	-	TGTGCCAGCAGTTTCCCCCAGCATTTT	CASSFPQHF
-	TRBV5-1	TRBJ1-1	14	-	TGCGCCAGCAGCTTGGGTGGTCAGAACACTGAAGCTTTCTTT	CASSLGGQNTEAFF
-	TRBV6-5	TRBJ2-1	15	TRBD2	TGTGCCAGCACCAATAAGGCTAGCGGTTTGGGAGTGCAGTTCTTC	CASTNKASGLGVQFF
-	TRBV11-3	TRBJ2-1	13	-	TGTGCCAGCAGCTTAGAGGGGTTGGGTGAGCAGTTCTTC	CASSLEGLGEQFF
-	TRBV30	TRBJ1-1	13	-	TGTGCCTGGAGTGTTGGACGGAACACTGAAGCTTTCTTT	CAWSVGRNTEAFF
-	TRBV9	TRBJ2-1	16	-	TGTGCCAGCAGCGTAGAGGGCAGACCCTCCTACAATGAGCAGTTCTTC	CASSVEGRPSYNEQFF